Listed here are 25 T cell receptor beta chains from one sample, sequenced in a study of shared clonotypes between healthy human individuals. Naive CD8 isolation took CD45RO-negative cells positively selected for CCR7 and excluded terminally differentiated effector memory CD45RA+ cells. The method was immunoSEQ multiplex PCR; TCRdb's version includes in-frame clones alone and lacks a portion of them. The sample comprises 800,000 to 950,000 clones, 95% to 97% of which are singletons, and about 0.21% rests with the top ten. The sample was naive CD8+ T cells sorted from blood. All receptors come from a man under 40 in good health.

The V call is TRBV11-2, the J call TRBJ2-4, with D possibly called TRBD1 or TRBD2 (6 bases each). The V end was cut by 5 bases, the J end by 5 bases, with 13 bases between. Germline assignment: CDR1 SGHAT and CDR2 FQNNGV. This CDR3 comprises 14 residues. The CDR3 reads CASSVTGAENIQYF. In nucleotides, the CDR3 is TGTGCCAGCAGCGTGACGGGGGCTGAAAACATTCAGTACTTC.

V usage is TRBV13 and J usage is TRBJ2-3; D is undetermined. Germline CDR1 and CDR2: PRHDT and FYEKMQ (reference sequence). Trimming pared 5 bases from V and 1 base from J, leaving 7 bases between. CDR3 size: 13 residues. The CDR3 is CASSPLGTDTQYF. The CDR3 DNA follows: TGTGCCAGCAGCCCCCTCGGCACAGATACGCAGTATTTT.

Notes on this clone: This specimen includes other DNA sequences encoding the same CDR3. The rearrangement uses TRBV6-5 and TRBJ2-2; 7 nucleotides agree with TRBD1. The ends lost 6 bases at V and 5 bases at J; junction bases unmatched: 3. This CDR3 spans 13 amino acids. Germline CDR1 reads MNHEY; CDR2 reads SVGAGI. This CDR3 reads CASSLQGTGELFF. DNA for the CDR3: TGTGCCAGCAGCCTACAGGGGACCGGGGAGCTGTTTTTT.

The chain joins TRBV6-1 to TRBJ2-1, with D possibly matching TRBD2 (5 bases). V shed 6 bases and J shed 8 bases, with 17 bases lying between them. CDR1 is MNHNS and CDR2 is SASEGT in the germline V gene. CDR3 size: 14 residues. The CDR3 nucleotides are TGTGCCAGCAGGGCGCGGGTCGGCTTCTATGAGCAGTTCTTC. Protein sequence: CASRARVGFYEQFF.

This sequence joins TRBV30 and TRBJ2-7; TRBD1 might be the D (6 bases). CDR1 GTSNPN and CDR2 SVGIG come from the germline V gene (reference sequence). V lost 5 bases and J 6 bases, leaving 23 bases between the germline ends. The CDR3 totals 15 residues. The CDR3 DNA reads TGTGCCTGGGGGGTTCAGGGGACGGACATGAGCGAGCAGTACTTC. Translation: CAWGVQGTDMSEQYF.

Concerning this clone: This specimen includes other DNA sequences encoding the same CDR3. The rearrangement joins TRBV29-1 to TRBJ2-7; D not resolved. The germline gives CDR1 SQVTM, CDR2 ANQGSEA. The length of the CDR3 is 12 residues. The germline V and J ends were trimmed by 6 bases and 3 bases, with 12 bases remaining between them. CDR3 DNA sequence: TGCAGCGTATTTTCTAGGAGCTACGAGCAGTACTTC. This encodes CSVFSRSYEQYF.

The genes are TRBV9 and TRBJ2-5, with 11 bases that match TRBD1. This CDR3 is built from 17 residues. Germline V lookup: CDR1 SGDLS, CDR2 YYNGEE. The V segment lost 3 bases and the J segment 4 bases; nucleotides outside the gene matches: 11. CDR3 amino acids: CASSAIMGQGEAETQYF. Written as DNA, the CDR3 is TGTGCCAGCAGCGCCATCATGGGACAGGGGGAAGCAGAGACCCAGTACTTC.

On this clone: A clone one base away is much larger, so this may be a read error. The chain combines TRBV9 with TRBJ2-7, with 11 nucleotides matching TRBD1. The CDR3 loop spans 14 amino acids. V dropped 4 bases and J dropped 3; count of bases not matched to a gene: 3. Germline CDR1 SGDLS, CDR2 YYNGEE. DNA for the CDR3: TGTGCCAGCAGCACCGGGACAGGGGGCTACGAGCAGTACTTC. Amino acid sequence: CASSTGTGGYEQYF.

The chain combines TRBV28 with TRBJ2-7; maybe TRBD1 (6 bases). CDR3 size: 14 residues. With 2 bases removed from V and 2 bases from J, the gap between germline ends came to 10 bases. Germline V gene lookup returns CDR1 MDHEN and CDR2 SYDVKM. The CDR3 region is CASSLEQGTYEQYF. The CDR3 DNA is TGTGCCAGCAGTTTAGAACAGGGCACCTACGAGCAGTACTTC.

This clone was observed a single time. The chain couples TRBV9 to TRBJ1-1; D is unresolved. The CDR3 contains 12 residues. Germline CDR1 and CDR2: SGDLS and YYNGEE. Trimming took off 4 bases at V and 4 bases at J, with 8 bases between the two ends. The CDR3: CASSPWSTEAFF. The CDR3 DNA follows: TGTGCCAGCAGCCCATGGAGCACTGAAGCTTTCTTT.

The sample holds one count of this clone. This chain uses TRBV11-2 with TRBJ1-2; D uncertain. CDR1 and CDR2 from the germline V gene are SGHAT and FQNNGV. The CDR3 sequence is 15 residues long. The V and J ends lost 1 base and 4 bases respectively, with 13 bases between them. CDR3 nucleotide sequence: TGTGCCAGCAGCTTAGCCCTCGGGGATCTCTATGGCTACACCTTC. As protein: CASSLALGDLYGYTF.

The rearrangement joins TRBV2 to TRBJ2-7; possible D gene TRBD1, 6 bases. The CDR3 is made up of 14 amino acids. Germline V gene lookup returns CDR1 SNHLY and CDR2 FYNNEI. V was clipped by 3 bases and J by 6 bases, with 15 bases between them. The CDR3 protein is CASSDGQGPSEQYF. The CDR3 DNA follows: TGTGCCAGCAGTGATGGTCAGGGGCCCTCCGAGCAGTACTTC.

This clone was counted only a few times. Other DNA sequences in this specimen translate into the identical CDR3. This rearrangement joins TRBV27 to TRBJ2-7; TRBD2 might be the D (5 bases). The CDR3 has 13 amino acids. V was shortened by 2 bases and J by 1 base, with 6 bases between the two germline ends. Germline values: CDR1 MNHEY, CDR2 SMNVEV (reference sequence). In nucleotides, the CDR3 is TGTGCCAGCAGTTTAACGGGATCCTACGAGCAGTACTTC. The encoded protein is CASSLTGSYEQYF.

The chain couples TRBV18 to TRBJ2-3; tentatively, D is TRBD2 (6 bases). CDR3 length equals 14 residues. Germline CDR1 KGHSH, CDR2 LQKENI. V was pared by 4 bases and J by 2 bases, with 10 bases between. CDR3 DNA: TGTGCCAGCTCACTGGGCGGGGACACAGATACGCAGTATTTT. It yields the protein CASSLGGDTDTQYF. The full variable domain, completed using reference TRBV18 and TRBJ2-3, is NAGVMQNPRHLVRRRGQEARLRCSPMKGHSHVYWYRQLPEEGLKFMVYLQKENIIDESGMPKERFSAEFPKEGPSILRIQQVVRGDSAAYFCASSLGGDTDTQYFGPGTRLTVL.

CDR3 sequence reads: CASSPTVANYGYTF. CDR3 nucleotides: TGTGCCAGCAGTCCAACCGTGGCTAACTATGGCTACACCTTC. The chain joins TRBV6-5 to TRBJ1-2; D gene ambiguous. There are 14 residues in the CDR3. Trimming left V 5 bases short and J 0 bases short, with 10 bases between. Germline assignment: CDR1 MNHEY and CDR2 SVGAGI.

The chain uses TRBV4-3 and TRBJ2-7, with TRBD1 identical over 7 bases. Germline CDR1 reads LGHNA; CDR2 reads YSLEER. J lost 2 bases, V lost 1 base, and 8 bases had no gene match. This CDR3 contains 16 residues. Here the CDR3 DNA reads TGCGCCAGCAGCCAAGGGGGCAGGGGGTTAACCTACGAGCAGTACTTC. Translation gives CASSQGGRGLTYEQYF.

The genes are TRBV9 and TRBJ1-1, with D perhaps TRBD1 (6 bases). The CDR3 sequence is 15 residues long. V lost 0 bases to trimming and J lost 3 bases, with 12 bases between them. CDR1 is SGDLS and CDR2 is YYNGEE in the germline V gene. CDR3 loop: CASSVALAGDTEAFF. The CDR3 nucleotides read TGTGCCAGCAGCGTAGCTTTGGCAGGGGACACTGAAGCTTTCTTT.

V gene TRBV2 combines with J gene TRBJ2-7, with 10 bases identical to TRBD1. V dropped 3 bases and J dropped 4; count of bases not matched to a gene: 9. The CDR3 is 16 residues long. CDR1 and CDR2 from the germline V gene are SNHLY and FYNNEI. The chain's CDR3 is CASSDAPRDRGYEQYF. CDR3 coding DNA: TGTGCCAGCAGTGATGCTCCGAGGGACAGGGGTTACGAGCAGTACTTC.

Here the CDR3 reads CASSLLGTGAPYEQYF. The CDR3, as DNA: TGTGCCAGCAGTTTACTCGGGACAGGGGCCCCCTACGAGCAGTACTTC. The chain carries TRBV27 and TRBJ2-7; 10 bases align to TRBD1. This CDR3 contains 16 residues. Germline V gene sequence: CDR1 MNHEY, CDR2 SMNVEV (reference sequence). V shed 2 bases, J shed 2 bases, and the junction held 6 bases outside the gene matches.

The chain is built from TRBV4-3 and TRBJ2-7, with 8 nucleotides matching TRBD1. The CDR3 runs 16 residues. CDR1 and CDR2 (germline): LGHNA, YSLEER. V was pared by 0 bases and J by 4 bases, with 8 bases of the junction left unmatched. In nucleotides, the CDR3 is TGCGCCAGCAGCCAAGAACCCTCAGGGGGCCTTTACGAGCAGTACTTC. Translating it yields CASSQEPSGGLYEQYF.

The rearrangement joins TRBV7-9 to TRBJ2-1; D ambiguous. Trimming left V 3 bases short and J 5 bases short, with 8 bases between. Germline CDR1 and CDR2: SEHNR and FQNEAQ (reference sequence). CDR3 length: 13 residues. CDR3 amino acids: CASSLVSNNEQFF. In DNA, the CDR3 is TGTGCCAGCAGCTTGGTCAGCAACAATGAGCAGTTCTTC.

This rearrangement joins TRBV5-8 to TRBJ1-1; D unresolved. Per the germline V gene, CDR1 is SGHTS and CDR2 is YDEGEE. This CDR3 contains 14 residues. Trimming removed 2 bases at V and 1 base at J, with 9 bases between. The CDR3 spells CASSFPRRNTEAFF. CDR3 nucleotides: TGTGCCAGCAGCTTTCCCAGGAGGAACACTGAAGCTTTCTTT.

V and J are TRBV21-1 and TRBJ2-1; whether TRBD2, the table's D call, matches the DNA was not checked. TRBV21-1 is designated a pseudogene. CDR3 size: 16 residues. For the CDR3, the DNA is TGTGCCAGCAGCAAAGCGGCCCGGGTTAGATACAATGAACAGTTCTTC. Encoded protein: CASSKAARVRYNEQFF.

The CDR3 protein is CASSSSRQASTDTQYF. The CDR3 nucleotides are TGTGCCAGCAGCTCCAGTCGGCAGGCGAGCACAGATACGCAGTATTTT. The gene calls are TRBV28 and TRBJ2-3; D is unresolved. The germline V gene encodes CDR1 MDHEN and CDR2 SYDVKM. Trimming removed 6 bases from V and 0 bases from J, with 16 bases in between. The CDR3 loop spans 16 amino acids.

The chain employs TRBV19 and TRBJ2-3, with D perhaps given as TRBD1 or TRBD2 (5 bases each). V shed 6 bases and J shed 4 bases, with 14 bases lying between them. The CDR3 has 14 residues. Per germline, CDR1 LNHDA and CDR2 SQIVND (reference sequence). In DNA, the CDR3 is TGTGCCAGTAGACACCCGTGGGGGTCAGATACGCAGTATTTT. Translation: CASRHPWGSDTQYF.